This TCR beta chain appears in the sequencing data of a study of cytomegalovirus exposure and HLA in healthy donors. Germline V gene lookup returns CDR1 MNHNS and CDR2 SASEGT. The V segment lost 4 bases and the J segment 4 bases; nucleotides outside the gene matches: 10. CDR3 length: 16 residues. 60 Vbeta and 13 Jbeta primers were used in PCR. The protocol was immunoSEQ multiplex PCR, while the TCRdb copy is restricted to in-frame clones and leaves out a portion. Seen here are 150,000 to 200,000 clones, 60% to 80% observed once, and the top ten hold over 4.5%. Specimen: PBMCs. The receptor was isolated from a male donor in good health and CMV-seronegative. The chain joins TRBV6-1 to TRBJ2-7; 10 positions match TRBD1. CDR3 amino acids: CASSADRQGARYEQYF. The CDR3 bases are TGTGCCAGCAGTGCAGACCGACAGGGGGCTAGATACGAGCAGTACTTC.